The present TCR beta chain was sequenced within a study of T cell repertoires in cytomegalovirus infection. At the level of the study: CMV infection plus the matching HLA type was flagged by public TCR beta signatures.

TCRdb reprocessed the reads via MiXCR and lists one record per CDR3 protein. The table has about 530,000 distinct CDR3 sequences, around 27% seen once. The CDR3 covers 13 residues. Germline V gene sequence: CDR1 SQVTM, CDR2 ANQGSEA. The ends were cut back, 8 bases at V and 5 bases at J, with 18 bases in the middle. Sequencing used PBMCs. The chain employs TRBV29-1 and TRBJ1-1; D may be TRBD1 (5 bases). This TCR was recovered from a human donor in good health (CMV status not recorded). Some clones in this sample may be carry-over from other donors' samples. CDR3 residues: CSYFQGAGTEAFF. CDR3 DNA sequence: TGCAGCTACTTCCAGGGAGCGGGGACTGAAGCTTTCTTT.